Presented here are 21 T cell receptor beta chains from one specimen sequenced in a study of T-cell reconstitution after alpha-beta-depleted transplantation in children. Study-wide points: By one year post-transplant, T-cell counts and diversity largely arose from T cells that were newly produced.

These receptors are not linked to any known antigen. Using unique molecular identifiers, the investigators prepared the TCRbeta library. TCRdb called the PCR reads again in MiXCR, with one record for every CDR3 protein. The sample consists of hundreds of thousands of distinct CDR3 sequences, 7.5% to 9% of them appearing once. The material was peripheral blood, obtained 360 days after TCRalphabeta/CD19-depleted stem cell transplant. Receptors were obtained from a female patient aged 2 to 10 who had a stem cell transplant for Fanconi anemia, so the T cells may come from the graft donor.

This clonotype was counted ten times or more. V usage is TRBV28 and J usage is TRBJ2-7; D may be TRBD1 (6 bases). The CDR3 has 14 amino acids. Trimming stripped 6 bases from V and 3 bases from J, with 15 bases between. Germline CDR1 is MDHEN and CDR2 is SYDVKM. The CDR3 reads CASSSDRFLYEQYF. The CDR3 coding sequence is TGTGCCAGCAGCTCGGACAGATTTCTCTACGAGCAGTACTTC. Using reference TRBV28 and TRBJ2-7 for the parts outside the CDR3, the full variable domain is DVKVTQSSRYLVKRTGEKVFLECVQDMDHENMFWYRQDPGLGLRLIYFSYDVKMKEKGDIPEGYSVSREKKERFSLILESASTNQTSMYLCASSSDRFLYEQYFGPGTRLTVT.

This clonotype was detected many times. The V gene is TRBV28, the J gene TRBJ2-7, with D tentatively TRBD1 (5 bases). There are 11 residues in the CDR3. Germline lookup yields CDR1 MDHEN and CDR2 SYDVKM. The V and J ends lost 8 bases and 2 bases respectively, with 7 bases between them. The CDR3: CASGRAYEQYF. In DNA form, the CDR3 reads TGTGCCAGCGGCAGGGCCTACGAGCAGTACTTC.

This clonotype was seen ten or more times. DNA for the CDR3: TGTGCCAGCAGCCAAGATCGAGGGACCAACTATGGCTACACCTTC. This sequence encodes CASSQDRGTNYGYTF. The chain carries TRBV4-2 and TRBJ1-2; TRBD1 might be the D (5 bases). The CDR3 covers 15 residues. With 0 bases removed from V and 2 bases from J, the gap between germline ends came to 10 bases. Germline CDR1 and CDR2: LGHNA and YNFKEQ.

The CDR3 loop reads CASSLGAGGSDTQYF. The CDR3 nucleotides read TGTGCCAGCAGCTTGGGCGCGGGGGGGTCAGATACGCAGTATTTT. The chain combines TRBV11-3 with TRBJ2-3; 9 nucleotides agree with TRBD2. V was clipped by 3 bases and J by 4 bases; unmatched bases: 5. The V gene's germline CDR1 is SGHNT and CDR2 YENEEA. The CDR3 runs 15 residues. The full variable domain, in which reference TRBV11-3 and TRBJ2-3 provide the parts outside the CDR3, is EAGVVQSPRYKIIEKKQPVAFWCNPISGHNTLYWYLQNLGQGPELLIRYENEEAVDDSQLPKDRFSAERLKGVDSTLKIQPAELGDSAVYLCASSLGAGGSDTQYFGPGTRLTVL.

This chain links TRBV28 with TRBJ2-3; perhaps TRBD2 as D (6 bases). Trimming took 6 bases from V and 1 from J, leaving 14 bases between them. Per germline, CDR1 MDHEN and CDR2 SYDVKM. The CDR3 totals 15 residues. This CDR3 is CASSGSREGTDTQYF. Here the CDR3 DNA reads TGTGCCAGCAGCGGGAGTAGAGAAGGCACAGATACGCAGTATTTT.

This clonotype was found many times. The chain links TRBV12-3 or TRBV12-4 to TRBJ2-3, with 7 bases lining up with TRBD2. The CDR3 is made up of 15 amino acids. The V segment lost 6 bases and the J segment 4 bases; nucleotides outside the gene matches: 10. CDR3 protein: CASSIGLVIADTQYF. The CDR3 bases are TGTGCCAGCAGCATCGGACTAGTAATTGCAGATACGCAGTATTTT.

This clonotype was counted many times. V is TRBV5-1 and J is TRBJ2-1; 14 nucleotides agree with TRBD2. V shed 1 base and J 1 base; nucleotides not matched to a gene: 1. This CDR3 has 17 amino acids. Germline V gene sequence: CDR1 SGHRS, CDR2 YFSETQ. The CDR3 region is CASSLRLAGGSYNEQFF. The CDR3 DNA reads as TGCGCCAGCAGCTTGCGACTAGCGGGGGGGTCCTACAATGAGCAGTTCTTC.

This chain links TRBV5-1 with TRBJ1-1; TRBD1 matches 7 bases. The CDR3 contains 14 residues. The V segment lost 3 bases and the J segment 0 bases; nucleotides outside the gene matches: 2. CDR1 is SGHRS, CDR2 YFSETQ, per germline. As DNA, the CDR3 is TGCGCCAGCAGCTCGACAGGGTTGAACACTGAAGCTTTCTTT. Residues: CASSSTGLNTEAFF.

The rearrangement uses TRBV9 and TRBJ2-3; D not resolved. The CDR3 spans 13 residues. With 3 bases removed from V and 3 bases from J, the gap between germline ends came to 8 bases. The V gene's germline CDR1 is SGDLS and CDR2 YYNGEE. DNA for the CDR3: TGTGCCAGCAGCGCCGGCCAAACAGATACGCAGTATTTT. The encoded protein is CASSAGQTDTQYF.

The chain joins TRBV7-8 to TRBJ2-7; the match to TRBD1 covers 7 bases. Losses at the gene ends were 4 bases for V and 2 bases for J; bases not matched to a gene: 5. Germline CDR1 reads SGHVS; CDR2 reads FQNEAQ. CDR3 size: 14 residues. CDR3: CASSSGTVTYEQYV. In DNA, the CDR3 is TGTGCCAGCAGCTCCGGGACAGTTACCTACGAGCAGTACGTC.

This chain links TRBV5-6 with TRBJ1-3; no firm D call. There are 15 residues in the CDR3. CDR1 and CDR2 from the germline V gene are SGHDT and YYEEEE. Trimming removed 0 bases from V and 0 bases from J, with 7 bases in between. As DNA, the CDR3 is TGTGCCAGCAGCTTGGTCTGGAGCTCTGGAAACACCATATATTTT. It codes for CASSLVWSSGNTIYF.

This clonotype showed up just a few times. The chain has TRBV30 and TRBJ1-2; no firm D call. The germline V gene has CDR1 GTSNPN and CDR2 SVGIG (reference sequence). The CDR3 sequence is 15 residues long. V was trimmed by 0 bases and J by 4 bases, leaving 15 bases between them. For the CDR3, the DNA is TGTGCCTGGAGTGTATCCGAGGACGGATTCTATGGCTACACCTTC. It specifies CAWSVSEDGFYGYTF.

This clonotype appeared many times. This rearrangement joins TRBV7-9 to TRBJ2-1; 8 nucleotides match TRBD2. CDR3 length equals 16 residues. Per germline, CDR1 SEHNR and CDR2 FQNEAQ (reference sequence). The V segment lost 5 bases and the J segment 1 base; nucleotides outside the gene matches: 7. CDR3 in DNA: TGTGCCAGCAGCCCCCCACTAGCGGCTTCCTACAATGAGCAGTTCTTC. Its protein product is CASSPPLAASYNEQFF. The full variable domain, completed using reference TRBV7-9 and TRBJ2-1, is DTGVSQNPRHKITKRGQNVTFRCDPISEHNRLYWYRQTLGQGPEFLTYFQNEAQLEKSRLLSDRFSAERPKGSFSTLEIQRTEQGDSAMYLCASSPPLAASYNEQFFGPGTRLTVL.

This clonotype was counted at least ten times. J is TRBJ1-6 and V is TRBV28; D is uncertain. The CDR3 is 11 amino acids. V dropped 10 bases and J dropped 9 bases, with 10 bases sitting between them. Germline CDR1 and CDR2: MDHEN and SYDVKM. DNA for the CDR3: TGTGCCACAGAGGGAAGTTCACCCCTCCACTTT. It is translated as CATEGSSPLHF. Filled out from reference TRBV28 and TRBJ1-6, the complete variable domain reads DVKVTQSSRYLVKRTGEKVFLECVQDMDHENMFWYRQDPGLGLRLIYFSYDVKMKEKGDIPEGYSVSREKKERFSLILESASTNQTSMYLCATEGSSPLHFGNGTRLTVT.

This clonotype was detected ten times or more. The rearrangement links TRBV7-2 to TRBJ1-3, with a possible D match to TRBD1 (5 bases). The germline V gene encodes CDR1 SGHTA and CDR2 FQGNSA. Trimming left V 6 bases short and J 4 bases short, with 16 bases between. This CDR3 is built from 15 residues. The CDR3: CASSTPRGLGNTIYF. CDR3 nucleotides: TGTGCCAGCAGTACCCCCCGGGGCCTCGGAAACACCATATATTTT.

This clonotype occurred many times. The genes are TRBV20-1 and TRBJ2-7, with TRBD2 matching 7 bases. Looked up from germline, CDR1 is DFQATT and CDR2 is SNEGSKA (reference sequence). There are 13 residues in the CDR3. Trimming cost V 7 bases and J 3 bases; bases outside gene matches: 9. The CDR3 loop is CSGNGGGYYEQYF. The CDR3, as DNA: TGCAGTGGTAATGGCGGGGGATACTACGAGCAGTACTTC.

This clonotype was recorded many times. CDR3 bases: TGTGCCAGCAGCCCCACTAGATACAATGAGCAGTTCTTC. It yields the protein CASSPTRYNEQFF. The J gene is TRBJ2-1, the V gene TRBV12-3 or TRBV12-4; D possibly corresponds to TRBD2 (5 bases). The CDR3 contains 13 residues. Deletions cut 6 bases from V and 4 bases from J, with 10 bases between.

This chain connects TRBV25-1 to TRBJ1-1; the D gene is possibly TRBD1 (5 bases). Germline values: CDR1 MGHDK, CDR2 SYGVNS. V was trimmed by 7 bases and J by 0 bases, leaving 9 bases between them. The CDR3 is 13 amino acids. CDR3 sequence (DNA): TGTGCCAGCACCAGGGAGGTGAACACTGAAGCTTTCTTT. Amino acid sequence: CASTREVNTEAFF.

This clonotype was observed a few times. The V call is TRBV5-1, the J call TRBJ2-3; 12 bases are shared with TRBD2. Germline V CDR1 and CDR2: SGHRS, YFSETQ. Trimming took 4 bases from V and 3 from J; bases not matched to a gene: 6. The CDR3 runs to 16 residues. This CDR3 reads CASSGRLAGETDTQYF. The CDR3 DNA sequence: TGCGCCAGCAGCGGGCGACTAGCGGGGGAGACAGATACGCAGTATTTT.

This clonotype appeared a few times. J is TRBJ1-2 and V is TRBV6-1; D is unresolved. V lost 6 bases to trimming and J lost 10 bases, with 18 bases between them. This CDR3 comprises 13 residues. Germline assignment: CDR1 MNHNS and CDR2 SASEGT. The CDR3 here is CASRLHETDYYTF. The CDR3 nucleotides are TGTGCCAGCAGACTACATGAGACTGATTACTACACCTTC.

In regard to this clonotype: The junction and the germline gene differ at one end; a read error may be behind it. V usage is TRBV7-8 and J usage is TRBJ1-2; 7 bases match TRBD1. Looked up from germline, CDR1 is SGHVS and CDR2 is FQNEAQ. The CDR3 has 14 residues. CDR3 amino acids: CTSSLAQGSYGYTF. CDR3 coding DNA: TGTACCAGCAGCTTAGCACAGGGGAGCTATGGCTACACCTTC.